This T cell receptor (beta chain) was found in a study of blood T cells in healthy people across ages (dated by TCRdb to between 2015 and 2016). General notes on the study: In model experiments, template switching captured roughly one uniquely barcoded TCR beta cDNA molecule for every two T cells. To track age-related changes in TCR beta repertoire diversity, the study relied on deep sequencing normalized with unique cDNA molecular identifiers. Donors were grouped into four age groups: young (average approximately 15 years), middle-aged (roughly 37), aged (around 62) and long-lived (about 89). To avoid experimental bias, donors of different ages were distributed randomly across sequencing lanes. Using the same blood draw, the study looked at two additional independent replicas of 1 million unique cDNA reads for two donors, one aged 18 to 30 and the other aged 80 or older. Here is what the overall study found, with its caveats: Bulk unsorted PBMC profiling prevented conclusive comparison of naive and antigen-experienced compartments. As age increased, observed TCR beta diversity per million T cells dropped in a roughly linear way, and a significant reduction was already evident by age around 41. A strong correlation was found between observed TCR beta diversity and the percentage of naive T cells measured by flow cytometry. Total diversity estimates from one million sequenced T cells were considered lower bounds and underestimates. Compared with the aged group, more naive CD4+ T cells, fewer expanded clones and increased TCR diversity were shown by the long-lived group, suggesting age selection. Because donor CMV infection status was unknown, age-related changes in expanded clonotypes were potentially confounded.

Note on this clonotype: Its cognate antigen has yet to be identified. No much larger clone exists at a distance of one base, and base qualities are not known.

Systemically healthy Caucasian individuals from Russia, 35 to 50 in total and aged roughly 6 to 100 years, were included as donors. Around 9.7 milliliters of peripheral blood were collected from each donor into EDTA-treated Vacutainer tubes. Ficoll-Paque density-gradient centrifugation was used to isolate PBMCs, with at least 7 million per sample. Total RNA, at least 6 micrograms per sample, was extracted from PBMCs with Trizol reagent. For every donor, an aliquot of PBMCs went through flow cytometry to measure the percentages of naive CD45RAhigh/CD27high T cells. The library was prepared using 5' RACE. The second PCR ran for about 7 to 11 cycles and used a J-beta primer mix along with a sample-barcoded 5' primer. A template-switch 5' adaptor carrying 12 random nucleotides introduced a unique molecular identifier onto each TCR beta cDNA molecule. Each sample yielded at least 3 million CDR3-containing paired-end reads. First-strand cDNA was synthesized from all RNA with the Mint cDNA synthesis kit, primed by a TRBC-specific oligonucleotide. Following uracil-DNA glycosylase treatment, a first 18-cycle PCR with universal primers M1SS and BC2_uni_R was performed on all cDNA. The paper's processing steps were these. For normalization, 1 million high-quality reads were randomly selected from each sample, with every read carrying a distinct molecular identifier. Instead of being binned into consensus sequences, reads with shared molecular identifiers were discarded. MiTCR, with a Q25 quality threshold and the strictest error-elimination algorithm, was used for CDR3 identification, clonotype clustering and error correction. A nonparametric unseen species model with Euler transformation was used to estimate a lower bound on total TCR beta diversity. Using fastp trimming at Q25 and MiXCR clonotype assembly, TCRdb reanalyzed the public sequencing data and kept in-frame beta chains. A single entry per CDR3 protein holds the most common genes and DNA from its merged rows. These V and J calls originate from TCRdb's pipeline instead of the authors' own analysis. The sample table holds around 2 million distinct CDR3 sequences, of which approximately 40% were seen once. Of the sample, 23% is held by the ten largest clones.

V and J are truncated by 2 bases and 7 bases respectively, leaving an intervening sequence of 8 bases. Including the terminal cysteine and phenylalanine, the CDR3 comprises 12 residues. Here the CDR3 DNA is all that survives: 36 bases in frame from base 1. Via the germline V gene, CDR1 is SNHLY and CDR2 FYNNEI. Sequencing input: blood. The chain is encoded by TRBV2 joined to TRBJ1-2; the D gene is unclear. This receptor was identified in a human donor in good health. CDR3 protein: CASSELLVGYTF. The DNA sequence is TGTGCCAGCAGTGAACTTCTCGTTGGCTACACCTTC.